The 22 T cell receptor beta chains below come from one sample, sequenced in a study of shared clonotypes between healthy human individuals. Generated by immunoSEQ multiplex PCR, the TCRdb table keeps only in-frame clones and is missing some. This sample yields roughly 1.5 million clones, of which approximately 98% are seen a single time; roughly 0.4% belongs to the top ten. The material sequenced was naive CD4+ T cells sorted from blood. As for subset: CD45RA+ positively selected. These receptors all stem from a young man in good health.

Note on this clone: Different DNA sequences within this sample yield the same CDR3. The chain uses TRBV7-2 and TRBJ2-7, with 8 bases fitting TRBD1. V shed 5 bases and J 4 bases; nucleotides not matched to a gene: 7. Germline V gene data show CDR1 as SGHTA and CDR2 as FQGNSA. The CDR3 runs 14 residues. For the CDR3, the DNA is TGTGCCAGCAGCGCAGGGACAGGTCCTTACGAGCAGTACTTC. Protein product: CASSAGTGPYEQYF.

DNA of the CDR3: TGTGCCAGTAGTACAGCCGGGACAATAGTCGGGGGGCAGTTCTTC. It encodes CASSTAGTIVGGQFF. V usage is TRBV19 and J usage is TRBJ2-1, with D possibly called TRBD1 or TRBD2 (6 bases each). CDR3 length: 15 amino acids. Trimming removed 4 bases from V and 12 bases from J, with 22 bases in between. CDR1 LNHDA and CDR2 SQIVND come from the germline V gene (reference sequence).

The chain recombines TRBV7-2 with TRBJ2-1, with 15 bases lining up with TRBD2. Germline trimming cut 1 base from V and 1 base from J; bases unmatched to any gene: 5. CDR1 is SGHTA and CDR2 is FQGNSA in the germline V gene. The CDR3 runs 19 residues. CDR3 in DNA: TGTGCCAGCAGCTTAGTCGGACTAGCGGGAGGGCCTTCCTACAATGAGCAGTTCTTC. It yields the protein CASSLVGLAGGPSYNEQFF.

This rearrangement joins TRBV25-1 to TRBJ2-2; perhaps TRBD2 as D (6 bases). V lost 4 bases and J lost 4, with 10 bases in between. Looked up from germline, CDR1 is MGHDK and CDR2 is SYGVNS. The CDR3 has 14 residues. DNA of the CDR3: TGTGCCAGCAGTGGAGGAGGGCCCACCGGGGAGCTGTTTTTT. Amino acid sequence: CASSGGGPTGELFF. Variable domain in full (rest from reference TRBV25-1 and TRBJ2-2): EADIYQTPRYLVIGTGKKITLECSQTMGHDKMYWYQQDPGMELHLIHYSYGVNSTEKGDLSSESTVSRIRTEHFPLTLESARPSHTSQYLCASSGGGPTGELFFGEGSRLTVL.

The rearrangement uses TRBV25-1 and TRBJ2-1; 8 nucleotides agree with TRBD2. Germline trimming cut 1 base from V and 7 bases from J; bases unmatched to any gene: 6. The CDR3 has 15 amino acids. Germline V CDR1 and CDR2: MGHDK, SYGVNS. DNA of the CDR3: TGTGCCAGCAGTGAATTACGGGAGGGGGGGAATGAGCAGTTCTTC. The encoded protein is CASSELREGGNEQFF.

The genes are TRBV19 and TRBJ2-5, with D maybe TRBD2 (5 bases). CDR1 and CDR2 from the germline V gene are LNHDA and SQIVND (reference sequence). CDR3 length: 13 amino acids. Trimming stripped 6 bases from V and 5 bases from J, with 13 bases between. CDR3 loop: CASSGVLRETQYF. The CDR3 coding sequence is TGTGCCAGTAGCGGGGTCTTGAGGGAGACCCAGTACTTC.

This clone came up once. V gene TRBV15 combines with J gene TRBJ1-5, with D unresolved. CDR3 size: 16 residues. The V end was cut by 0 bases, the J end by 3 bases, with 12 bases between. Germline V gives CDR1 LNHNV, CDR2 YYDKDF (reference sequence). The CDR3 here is CATSRDRLWANQPQHF. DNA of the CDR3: TGTGCCACCAGCAGAGATCGTTTATGGGCCAATCAGCCCCAGCATTTT.

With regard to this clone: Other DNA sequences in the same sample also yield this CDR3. As DNA, the CDR3 is TGCGCCAGCAGCTTGGCCCTGGGACCGAACACTGAAGCTTTCTTT. Protein: CASSLALGPNTEAFF. The chain employs TRBV5-1 and TRBJ1-1, with a tentative D call TRBD1 (5 bases). Germline loops: CDR1 SGHRS, CDR2 YFSETQ. Trimming took off 0 bases at V and 1 base at J, with 10 bases between the two ends. The CDR3 has 15 amino acids.

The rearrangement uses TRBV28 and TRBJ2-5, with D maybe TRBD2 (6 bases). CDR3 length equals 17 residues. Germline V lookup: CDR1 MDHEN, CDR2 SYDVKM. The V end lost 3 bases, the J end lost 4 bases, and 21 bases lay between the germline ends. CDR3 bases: TGTGCCAGCAGTTTCGGGCCCAGCGGGCTAGAGGGAGAGACCCAGTACTTC. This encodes CASSFGPSGLEGETQYF. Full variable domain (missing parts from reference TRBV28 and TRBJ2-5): DVKVTQSSRYLVKRTGEKVFLECVQDMDHENMFWYRQDPGLGLRLIYFSYDVKMKEKGDIPEGYSVSREKKERFSLILESASTNQTSMYLCASSFGPSGLEGETQYFGPGTRLLVL.

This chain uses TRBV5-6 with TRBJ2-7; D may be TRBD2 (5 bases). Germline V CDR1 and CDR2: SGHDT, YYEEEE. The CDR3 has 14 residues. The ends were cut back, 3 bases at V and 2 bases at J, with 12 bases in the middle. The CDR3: CASSSLRGAYEQYF. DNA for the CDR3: TGTGCCAGCAGCTCCCTACGGGGAGCCTACGAGCAGTACTTC. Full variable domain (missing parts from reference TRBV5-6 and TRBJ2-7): DAGVTQSPTHLIKTRGQQVTLRCSPKSGHDTVSWYQQALGQGPQFIFQYYEEEERQRGNFPDRFSGHQFPNYSSELNVNALLLGDSALYLCASSSLRGAYEQYFGPGTRLTVT.

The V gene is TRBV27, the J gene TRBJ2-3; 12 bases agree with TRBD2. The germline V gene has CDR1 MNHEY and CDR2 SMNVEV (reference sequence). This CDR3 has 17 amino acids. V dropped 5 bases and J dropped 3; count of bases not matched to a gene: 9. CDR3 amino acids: CASSARLAGVATDTQYF. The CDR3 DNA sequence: TGTGCCAGCAGTGCCCGACTAGCGGGAGTTGCGACAGATACGCAGTATTTT.

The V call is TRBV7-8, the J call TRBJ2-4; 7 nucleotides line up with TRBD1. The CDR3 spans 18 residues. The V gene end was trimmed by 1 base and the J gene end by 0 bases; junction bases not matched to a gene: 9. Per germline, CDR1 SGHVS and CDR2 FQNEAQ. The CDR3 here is CASSLGPGQPIAKNIQYF. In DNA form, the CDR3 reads TGTGCCAGCAGCTTAGGTCCGGGACAGCCTATAGCCAAAAACATTCAGTACTTC.

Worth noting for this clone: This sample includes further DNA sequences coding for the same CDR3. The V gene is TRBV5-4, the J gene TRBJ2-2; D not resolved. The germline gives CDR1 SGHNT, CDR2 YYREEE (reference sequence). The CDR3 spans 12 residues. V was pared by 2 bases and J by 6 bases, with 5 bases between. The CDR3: CASSLPSGELFF. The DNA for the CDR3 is TGTGCCAGCAGCTTACCTTCCGGGGAGCTGTTTTTT. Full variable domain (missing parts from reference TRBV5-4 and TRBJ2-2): ETGVTQSPTHLIKTRGQQVTLRCSSQSGHNTVSWYQQALGQGPQFIFQYYREEENGRGNFPPRFSGLQFPNYSSELNVNALELDDSALYLCASSLPSGELFFGEGSRLTVL.

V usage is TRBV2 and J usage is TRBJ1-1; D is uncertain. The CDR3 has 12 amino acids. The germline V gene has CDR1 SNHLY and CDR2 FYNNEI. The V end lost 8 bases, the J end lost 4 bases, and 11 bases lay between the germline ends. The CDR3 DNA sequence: TGTGCCAGCTCCCGGAGGGCCACTGAAGCTTTCTTT. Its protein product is CASSRRATEAFF.

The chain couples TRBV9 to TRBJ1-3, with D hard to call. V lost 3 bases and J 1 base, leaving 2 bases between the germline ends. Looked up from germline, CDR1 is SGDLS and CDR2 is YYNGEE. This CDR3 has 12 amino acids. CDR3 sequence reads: CASSASGNTIYF. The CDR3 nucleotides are TGTGCCAGCAGCGCGTCTGGAAACACCATATATTTT.

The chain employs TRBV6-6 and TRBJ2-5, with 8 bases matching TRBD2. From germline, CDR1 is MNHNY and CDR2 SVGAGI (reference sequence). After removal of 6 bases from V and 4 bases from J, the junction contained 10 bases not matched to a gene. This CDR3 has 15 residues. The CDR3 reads CASRPSGGPSETQYF. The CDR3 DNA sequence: TGTGCCAGCAGACCCAGCGGGGGACCCTCAGAGACCCAGTACTTC.

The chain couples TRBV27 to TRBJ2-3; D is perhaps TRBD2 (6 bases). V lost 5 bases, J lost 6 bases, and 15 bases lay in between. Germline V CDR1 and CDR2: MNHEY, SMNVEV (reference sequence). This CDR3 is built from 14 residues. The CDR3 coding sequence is TGTGCCAGCAGTACCGGGACTCTCAGGGATACGCAGTATTTT. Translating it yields CASSTGTLRDTQYF.

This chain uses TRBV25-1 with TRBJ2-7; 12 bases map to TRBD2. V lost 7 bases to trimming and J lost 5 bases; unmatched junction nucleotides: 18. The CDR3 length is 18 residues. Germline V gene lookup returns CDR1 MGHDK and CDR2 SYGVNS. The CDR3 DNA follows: TGTGCCAGCAACGCGCGGCCGACTAGCGGGAGTGGGGGTAACGAGCAGTACTTC. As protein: CASNARPTSGSGGNEQYF.

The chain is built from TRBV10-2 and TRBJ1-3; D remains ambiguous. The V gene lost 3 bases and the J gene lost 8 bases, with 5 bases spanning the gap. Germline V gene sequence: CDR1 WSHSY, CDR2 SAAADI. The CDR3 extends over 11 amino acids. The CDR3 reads CASSEYYTIYF. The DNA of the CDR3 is TGCGCCAGCAGTGAATATTACACCATATATTTT.

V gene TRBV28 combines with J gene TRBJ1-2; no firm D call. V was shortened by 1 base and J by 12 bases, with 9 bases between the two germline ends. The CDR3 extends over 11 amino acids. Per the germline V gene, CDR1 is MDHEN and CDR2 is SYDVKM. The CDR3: CASSLSGLDTF. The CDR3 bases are TGTGCCAGCAGTTTATCTGGGCTCGACACCTTC.

Written as DNA, the CDR3 is TGTGCCAGCAGCTTATCGATCAATCAGCCCCAGCATTTT. It yields the protein CASSLSINQPQHF. The chain combines TRBV7-8 with TRBJ1-5; no clear D. Germline lookup yields CDR1 SGHVS and CDR2 FQNEAQ. The CDR3 contains 13 residues. Trimming took 2 bases from V and 3 from J, leaving 5 bases between them. Full variable domain (rest looked up from reference TRBV7-8 and TRBJ1-5): GAGVSQSPRYKVAKRGQDVALRCDPISGHVSLFWYQQALGQGPEFLTYFQNEAQLDKSGLPSDRFFAERPEGSVSTLKIQRTQQEDSAVYLCASSLSINQPQHFGDGTRLSIL.

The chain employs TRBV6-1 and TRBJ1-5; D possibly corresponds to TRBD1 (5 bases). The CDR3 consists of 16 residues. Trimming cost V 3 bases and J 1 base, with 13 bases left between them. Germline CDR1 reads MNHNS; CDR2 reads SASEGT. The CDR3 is CASSDRAGGSNQPQHF. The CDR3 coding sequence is TGTGCCAGCAGTGACAGGGCGGGGGGGAGCAATCAGCCCCAGCATTTT.